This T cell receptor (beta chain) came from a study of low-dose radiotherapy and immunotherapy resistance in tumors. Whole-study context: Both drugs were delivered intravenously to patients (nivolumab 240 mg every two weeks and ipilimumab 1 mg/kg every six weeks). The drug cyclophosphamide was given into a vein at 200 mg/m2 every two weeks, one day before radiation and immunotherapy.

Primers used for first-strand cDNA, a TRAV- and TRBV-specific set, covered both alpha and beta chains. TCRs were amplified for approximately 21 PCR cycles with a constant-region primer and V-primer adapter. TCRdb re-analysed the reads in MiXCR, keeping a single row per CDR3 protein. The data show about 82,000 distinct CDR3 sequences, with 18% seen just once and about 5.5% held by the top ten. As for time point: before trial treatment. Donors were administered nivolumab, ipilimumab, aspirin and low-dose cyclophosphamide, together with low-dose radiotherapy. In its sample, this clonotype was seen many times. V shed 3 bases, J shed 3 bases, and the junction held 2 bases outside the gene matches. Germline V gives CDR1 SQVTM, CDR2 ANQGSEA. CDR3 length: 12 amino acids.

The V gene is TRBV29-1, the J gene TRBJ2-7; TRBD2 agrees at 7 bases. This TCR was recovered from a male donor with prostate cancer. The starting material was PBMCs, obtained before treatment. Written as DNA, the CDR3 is TGCAGCGTTGAGCGCGGGAGCTACGAGCAGTACTTC. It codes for CSVERGSYEQYF.